This passage covers 26 T cell receptor beta chains from one sample sequenced in a study of shared clonotypes between healthy human individuals. Profiling relied on immunoSEQ multiplex PCR, and the TCRdb table lists in-frame clones only, not all of them. This table has approximately 480,000 clones, approximately 79% appearing once. The sequencing sample was made of PBMCs. The source of these receptors is a woman in her 40s in good health. Some clones in this sample may be carry-over from other donors' samples.

V is TRBV6-1 and J is TRBJ2-5; 8 positions agree with TRBD2. J gave up 4 bases and V 2 bases, and 6 bases lay outside the gene matches. This CDR3 contains 15 residues. From germline, CDR1 is MNHNS and CDR2 SASEGT. The CDR3 loop reads CASSELAAGGETQYF. Here the CDR3 DNA reads TGTGCCAGCAGTGAATTAGCGGCGGGGGGAGAGACCCAGTACTTC.

This chain joins TRBV9 and TRBJ2-3; 11 bases agree with TRBD2. The V segment lost 4 bases and the J segment 0 bases; nucleotides outside the gene matches: 4. The CDR3 sequence is 16 residues long. Germline-derived CDR1 and CDR2 are SGDLS and YYNGEE. CDR3 sequence: CASSPRTSGSTDTQYF. The DNA of the CDR3 is TGTGCCAGCAGCCCGAGGACTAGCGGGAGCACAGATACGCAGTATTTT.

As regards this clone: At one end the junction does not follow the germline gene, possibly because of a read error. The rearrangement joins TRBV28 to TRBJ2-4; 7 bases map to TRBD2. CDR1 is MDHEN, CDR2 SYDVKM, per germline. CDR3 size: 13 residues. The CDR3 loop is CASSLAARNIQYF. The CDR3 DNA follows: TGTGCCAGCAGCCTAGCGGCCAGAAACATTCAGTACTTC.

The chain employs TRBV19 and TRBJ2-1, with D maybe TRBD2 (6 bases). The germline V gene has CDR1 LNHDA and CDR2 SQIVND (reference sequence). V lost 3 bases, J lost 5 bases, and 14 bases lay in between. The CDR3 is 15 residues long. CDR3 sequence reads: CASSMSRESDNEQFF. The CDR3 bases are TGTGCCAGTAGTATGTCTCGGGAGTCCGACAATGAGCAGTTCTTC.

The rearrangement links TRBV7-3 to TRBJ2-2; D is perhaps TRBD2 (6 bases). This CDR3 has 15 amino acids. Trimming took off 5 bases at V and 1 base at J, with 11 bases between the two ends. CDR1 and CDR2 from the germline V gene are SGHTA and FQGTGA. Written as DNA, the CDR3 is TGTGCCAGCAGCCCCGTGCGGGAGAACACCGGGGAGCTGTTTTTT. Translated, it gives CASSPVRENTGELFF.

This clone was recorded only once. The rearrangement links TRBV5-4 to TRBJ2-7, with D uncertain. CDR1 and CDR2 from the germline V gene are SGHNT and YYREEE (reference sequence). Trimming removed 0 bases from V and 2 bases from J, with 6 bases in between. The CDR3 runs 13 residues. The CDR3 bases are TGTGCCAGCAGCTTGGATTTTACCTACGAGCAGTACTTC. Its translation is CASSLDFTYEQYF.

The chain employs TRBV28 and TRBJ2-4, with a weak D call TRBD2 (5 bases). Germline loops: CDR1 MDHEN, CDR2 SYDVKM. Trimming took 11 bases from V and 10 from J, leaving 15 bases between them. The CDR3 contains 11 residues. CDR3 DNA sequence: TGTGCCTCCGGCCTAGCCTCGATTCAGTACTTC. The encoded protein is CASGLASIQYF.

CDR3 region: CASTREGNTEAFF. In nucleotides, the CDR3 is TGTGCCAGCACCCGGGAGGGGAACACTGAAGCTTTCTTT. The chain links TRBV2 to TRBJ1-1, with no clear D. Trimming took 7 bases from V and 1 from J, leaving 10 bases between them. The CDR3 spans 13 residues. Looked up from germline, CDR1 is SNHLY and CDR2 is FYNNEI. Drawing the rest from reference TRBV2 and TRBJ1-1, the complete variable domain is EPEVTQTPSHQVTQMGQEVILRCVPISNHLYFYWYRQILGQKVEFLVSFYNNEISEKSEIFDDQFSVERPDGSNFTLKIRSTKLEDSAMYFCASTREGNTEAFFGQGTRLTVV.

The V gene is TRBV7-2, the J gene TRBJ2-3, with 9 bases that match TRBD2. The junction had 7 bases not matched to a gene; V was cut back by 1 base and J by 2 bases. CDR3 length: 17 amino acids. Germline loops: CDR1 SGHTA, CDR2 FQGNSA. This chain's CDR3 is CASSLESGTSFTDTQYF. In nucleotides, the CDR3 is TGTGCCAGCAGCTTAGAATCCGGGACTAGCTTCACAGATACGCAGTATTTT.

This rearrangement joins TRBV18 to TRBJ2-5; 15 nucleotides align to TRBD2. The germline V gene encodes CDR1 KGHSH and CDR2 LQKENI. V lost 3 bases, J lost 5 bases, and 4 bases stayed unmatched. The CDR3 extends over 16 amino acids. CDR3 sequence (DNA): TGTGCCAGCTCACCTGGACTAGCGGGAGGGCTGGAGACCCAGTACTTC. Protein: CASSPGLAGGLETQYF. The full variable domain, completed using reference TRBV18 and TRBJ2-5, is NAGVMQNPRHLVRRRGQEARLRCSPMKGHSHVYWYRQLPEEGLKFMVYLQKENIIDESGMPKERFSAEFPKEGPSILRIQQVVRGDSAAYFCASSPGLAGGLETQYFGPGTRLLVL.

The DNA for the CDR3 is TGCGCCAGCAGCCTCCCGAGGTATGGCGGGAGGGGGAATGAGCAGTTCTTC. It is translated as CASSLPRYGGRGNEQFF. The chain uses TRBV4-1 and TRBJ2-1, with TRBD2 identical over 9 bases. Germline V gene data show CDR1 as MGHRA and CDR2 as YSYEKL. V was pared by 4 bases and J by 7 bases, with 14 bases of the junction left unmatched. This CDR3 comprises 17 residues.

V usage is TRBV6-5 and J usage is TRBJ2-1; D is tentatively TRBD1 or TRBD2 (7 bases each). CDR1 and CDR2 (germline): MNHEY, SVGAGI. The CDR3 runs to 15 residues. The ends were cut back, 7 bases at V and 4 bases at J, with 17 bases in the middle. The CDR3 region is CASTLPRGGYNEQFF. The CDR3 DNA is TGTGCCAGCACCCTCCCCAGGGGGGGGTACAATGAGCAGTTCTTC.

The gene calls are TRBV7-9 and TRBJ1-6; 10 nucleotides agree with TRBD1. Germline values: CDR1 SEHNR, CDR2 FQNEAQ (reference sequence). Trimming took 3 bases from V and 6 from J; bases not matched to a gene: 5. This CDR3 comprises 16 residues. CDR3: CASSFWDRGRNSPLHF. CDR3 coding DNA: TGTGCCAGCAGCTTCTGGGACAGGGGCCGTAATTCACCCCTCCACTTT.

The chain recombines TRBV4-1 with TRBJ2-1, with TRBD2 matching over 9 bases. Looked up from germline, CDR1 is MGHRA and CDR2 is YSYEKL. The V segment lost 1 base and the J segment 6 bases; nucleotides outside the gene matches: 7. CDR3 size: 16 residues. The CDR3 spells CASSQAIGGRVNEQFF. The CDR3 nucleotides read TGCGCCAGCAGCCAAGCTATCGGCGGGAGGGTCAATGAGCAGTTCTTC.

The chain joins TRBV5-1 to TRBJ2-1; 9 nucleotides align to TRBD1. Looked up from germline, CDR1 is SGHRS and CDR2 is YFSETQ. The J segment lost 1 base and the V segment lost 4 bases, leaving 6 bases of the junction unmatched. This CDR3 has 16 amino acids. The CDR3 DNA follows: TGCGCCAGCAGCCTGGGACAGGGAGGTTCCTACAATGAGCAGTTCTTC. This codes for CASSLGQGGSYNEQFF.

The chain uses TRBV19 and TRBJ2-2; TRBD2 is a possible D gene (6 bases). The CDR3 covers 13 residues. CDR1 is LNHDA and CDR2 is SQIVND in the germline V gene (reference sequence). With 6 bases removed from V and 13 bases from J, the gap between germline ends came to 18 bases. CDR3 coding DNA: TGTGCCAGTAGCACCCAGGAGGGCCTCGCGCTGTTTTTT. Protein product: CASSTQEGLALFF.

The V gene is TRBV5-1, the J gene TRBJ2-2; D gene unclear. This CDR3 is built from 13 residues. Trimming removed 6 bases from V and 0 bases from J, with 6 bases in between. Germline values: CDR1 SGHRS, CDR2 YFSETQ. The CDR3 DNA follows: TGCGCCAGCACCTTACCGAACACCGGGGAGCTGTTTTTT. This sequence encodes CASTLPNTGELFF.

This clone was seen a few times. This chain links TRBV2 with TRBJ1-2, with 7 bases fitting TRBD1. Looked up from germline, CDR1 is SNHLY and CDR2 is FYNNEI. The CDR3 is 13 amino acids. The J segment lost 7 bases and the V segment lost 4 bases, leaving 6 bases of the junction unmatched. In nucleotides, the CDR3 is TGTGCCAGCAGTGTAACAGGGGCGGGTGGCTACACCTTC. Translated, it gives CASSVTGAGGYTF.

The chain has TRBV5-1 and TRBJ1-3; D is unresolved. From germline, CDR1 is SGHRS and CDR2 YFSETQ. Trimming cost V 4 bases and J 6 bases, with 14 bases left between them. CDR3 length: 14 residues. The CDR3 sequence is CASSPAPGANTIYF. CDR3 coding DNA: TGCGCCAGCAGCCCTGCCCCGGGTGCAAACACCATATATTTT.

This clone was recorded once. The V call is TRBV7-6, the J call TRBJ2-2, with 10 positions matching TRBD2. The CDR3 loop spans 16 amino acids. Germline assignment: CDR1 SGHVS and CDR2 FNYEAQ. Trimming took 5 bases from V and 6 from J; bases not matched to a gene: 9. The chain's CDR3 is CASSQKASGRAGELFF. The CDR3 bases are TGTGCCAGCAGCCAGAAGGCTAGCGGGAGAGCCGGGGAGCTGTTTTTT.

CDR3 amino acids: CASSFAYSDSYGYTF. CDR3 DNA sequence: TGTGCCAGCAGCTTCGCCTACTCCGACAGCTATGGCTACACCTTC. The rearrangement joins TRBV11-3 to TRBJ1-2, with D possibly matching TRBD1 (5 bases). The CDR3 contains 15 residues. CDR1 and CDR2 (germline): SGHNT, YENEEA. Between the trimmed V and J ends, which lost 3 bases and 4 bases, there was a span of 15 bases.

This rearrangement joins TRBV28 to TRBJ1-1; 7 bases map to TRBD1. CDR1 MDHEN and CDR2 SYDVKM come from the germline V gene. The CDR3 sequence is 13 residues long. Trimming removed 8 bases from V and 5 bases from J; junction bases left unmatched: 8. CDR3 DNA sequence: TGTGCCAGCTCCAAGACAGGGAGGACTGAAGCTTTCTTT. Amino acids: CASSKTGRTEAFF.

The V and J genes are TRBV10-2 and TRBJ2-2, with unresolved D. The CDR3 contains 15 residues. Germline CDR1 is WSHSY and CDR2 is SAAADI. With 3 bases removed from V and 4 bases from J, the gap between germline ends came to 12 bases. The CDR3 reads CASSEVRSSTGELFF. The CDR3 DNA reads TGCGCCAGCAGTGAAGTGCGGTCCAGCACCGGGGAGCTGTTTTTT.

V gene TRBV7-2 combines with J gene TRBJ2-7; TRBD2 is a possible D gene (7 bases). The CDR3 sequence is 15 residues long. Deletions cut 5 bases from V and 6 bases from J, with 20 bases between. Looked up from germline, CDR1 is SGHTA and CDR2 is FQGNSA. DNA of the CDR3: TGTGCCAGCAGCCCCATGGCGGGGGCGATCTCCGAGCAGTACTTC. Translation gives CASSPMAGAISEQYF.

This clone was picked up a small number of times. The chain carries TRBV30 and TRBJ2-1; 10 bases are a match to TRBD2. V was pared by 3 bases and J by 4 bases, with 9 bases of the junction left unmatched. Germline CDR1 GTSNPN, CDR2 SVGIG (reference sequence). The CDR3 contains 16 residues. CDR3 sequence: CAWRERRTSGYNEQFF. CDR3 sequence (DNA): TGTGCCTGGAGGGAACGACGGACTAGCGGTTACAATGAGCAGTTCTTC.

The V and J genes are TRBV20-1 and TRBJ2-2, with D unresolved. Germline V gives CDR1 DFQATT, CDR2 SNEGSKA (reference sequence). The CDR3 contains 9 residues. The CDR3 sequence is CTNTGELFF. The CDR3 DNA is TGCACGAACACCGGGGAGCTGTTTTTT.